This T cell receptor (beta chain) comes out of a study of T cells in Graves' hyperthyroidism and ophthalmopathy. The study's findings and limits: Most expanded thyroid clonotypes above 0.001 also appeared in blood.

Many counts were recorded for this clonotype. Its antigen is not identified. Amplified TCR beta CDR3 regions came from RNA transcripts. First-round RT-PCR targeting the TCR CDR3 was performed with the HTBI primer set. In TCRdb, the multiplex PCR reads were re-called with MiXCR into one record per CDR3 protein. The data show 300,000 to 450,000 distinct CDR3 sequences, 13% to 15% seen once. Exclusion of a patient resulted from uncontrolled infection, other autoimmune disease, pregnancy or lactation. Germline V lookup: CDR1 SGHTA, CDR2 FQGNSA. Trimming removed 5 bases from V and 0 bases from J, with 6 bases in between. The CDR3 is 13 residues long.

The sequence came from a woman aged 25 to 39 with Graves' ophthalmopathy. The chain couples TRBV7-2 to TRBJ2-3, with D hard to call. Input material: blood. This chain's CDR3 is CASSPASTDTQYF. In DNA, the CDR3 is TGTGCCAGCAGCCCGGCTAGCACAGATACGCAGTATTTT.